Listed here are 15 T cell receptor beta chains from one sample, sequenced in a study of T cell responses to AZD1222 COVID-19 vaccine. The table came from immunoSEQ multiplex PCR; TCRdb's copy has only in-frame clones and leaves some out. This sample has approximately 120,000 clones, with 70% to 90% found just once. This sample comprised peripheral blood, obtained 28 days after the second AZD1222 dose. All receptors come from an adult who received the AZD1222 COVID-19 vaccine.

The chain is built from TRBV19 and TRBJ1-2; 9 bases are shared with TRBD1. J gave up 2 bases and V 3 bases, and 7 bases lay outside the gene matches. CDR1 is LNHDA and CDR2 is SQIVND in the germline V gene (reference sequence). CDR3 length: 16 amino acids. The CDR3 region is CASSMGGQGKNYGYTF. In DNA form, the CDR3 reads TGTGCCAGTAGTATGGGGGGACAGGGTAAAAACTATGGCTACACCTTC.

J is TRBJ1-5 and V is TRBV7-2, with a tentative D call TRBD1 (5 bases). CDR1 is SGHTA and CDR2 is FQGNSA in the germline V gene. The CDR3 is 14 amino acids. V dropped 5 bases and J dropped 6 bases, with 14 bases sitting between them. In DNA form, the CDR3 reads TGTGCCAGCAGCACCACAGGTAGATTTCAGCCCCAGCATTTT. It is translated as CASSTTGRFQPQHF. The full variable domain, with the rest looked up from reference TRBV7-2 and TRBJ1-5, is GAGVSQSPSNKVTEKGKDVELRCDPISGHTALYWYRQSLGQGLEFLIYFQGNSAPDKSGLPSDRFSAERTGGSVSTLTIQRTQQEDSAVYLCASSTTGRFQPQHFGDGTRLSIL.

The rearrangement joins TRBV10-3 to TRBJ1-1; the match to TRBD1 covers 7 bases. V shed 6 bases, J shed 1 base, and the junction held 11 bases outside the gene matches. Germline lookup yields CDR1 ENHRY and CDR2 SYGVKD. The CDR3 runs 16 residues. Written as DNA, the CDR3 is TGTGCCATCAGCCCGAACAGGGGACGAGGGAACACTGAAGCTTTCTTT. Its translation: CAISPNRGRGNTEAFF.

The chain carries TRBV29-1 and TRBJ1-5, with 7 positions matching TRBD1. The CDR3 extends over 14 amino acids. Germline V CDR1 and CDR2: SQVTM, ANQGSEA. The J segment lost 10 bases and the V segment lost 1 base, leaving 10 bases of the junction unmatched. CDR3 sequence reads: CSVEGDSLQGPQHF. The CDR3 nucleotides are TGCAGCGTTGAAGGGGACAGCCTCCAGGGACCCCAGCATTTT.

The chain links TRBV12-3 or TRBV12-4 to TRBJ2-5, with 8 nucleotides matching TRBD2. This CDR3 is built from 13 residues. V lost 6 bases to trimming and J lost 3 bases; unmatched junction nucleotides: 3. The CDR3 loop is CASSRAGEETQYF. The CDR3 DNA reads TGTGCCAGCAGCAGAGCGGGGGAAGAGACCCAGTACTTC.

The chain uses TRBV4-3 and TRBJ1-2, with D possibly matching TRBD1 (5 bases). Germline CDR1 is LGHNA and CDR2 is YSLEER. The length of the CDR3 is 16 residues. The V end lost 4 bases, the J end lost 4 bases, and 19 bases lay between the germline ends. CDR3 protein: CASSRTIQEQGYGYTF. The CDR3, as DNA: TGCGCCAGCAGCCGCACCATACAGGAGCAAGGCTATGGCTACACCTTC.

This chain uses TRBV4-3 with TRBJ1-1; tentative D call: TRBD1 (6 bases). V was shortened by 0 bases and J by 6 bases, with 17 bases between the two germline ends. CDR1 is LGHNA and CDR2 is YSLEER in the germline V gene. The CDR3 is made up of 16 amino acids. The CDR3 bases are TGCGCCAGCAGCCAAGATCAGCACAGGGCTGAGGCTGAAGCTTTCTTT. It encodes CASSQDQHRAEAEAFF.

The chain combines TRBV9 with TRBJ1-4, with a tentative D call TRBD1 (5 bases). This CDR3 comprises 15 residues. Trimming removed 4 bases from V and 8 bases from J, with 18 bases in between. The V gene's germline CDR1 is SGDLS and CDR2 YYNGEE. The CDR3 region has the DNA TGTGCCAGCAGCCGCTCTTGGGACTTCGAGGAAAAACTGTTTTTT. Protein sequence: CASSRSWDFEEKLFF.

This clone was seen more than once but under ten times. The chain combines TRBV27 with TRBJ1-4, with D hard to call. Trimming left V 5 bases short and J 0 bases short, with 10 bases between. Germline CDR1 and CDR2: MNHEY and SMNVEV (reference sequence). CDR3 size: 15 residues. In DNA form, the CDR3 reads TGTGCCAGCAGTACCCGGGGAGCAACTAATGAAAAACTGTTTTTT. Protein sequence: CASSTRGATNEKLFF.

V is TRBV12-3 or TRBV12-4 and J is TRBJ1-1; D may be TRBD1 (5 bases). The CDR3 contains 13 residues. Deletions cut 3 bases from V and 5 bases from J, with 10 bases between. For the CDR3, the DNA is TGTGCCAGCAGTTTGCGGGGGAGGACTGAAGCTTTCTTT. Translated, it gives CASSLRGRTEAFF.

The rearrangement uses TRBV19 and TRBJ1-5; a possible D gene is TRBD1 (6 bases). Germline CDR1 reads LNHDA; CDR2 reads SQIVND (reference sequence). V was shortened by 5 bases and J by 4 bases, with 15 bases between the two germline ends. This CDR3 contains 15 residues. CDR3 amino acids: CASSFARGANQPQHF. As DNA, the CDR3 is TGTGCCAGTAGTTTTGCTCGGGGGGCGAATCAGCCCCAGCATTTT.

V is TRBV7-8 and J is TRBJ1-1; weak D call: TRBD1 (6 bases). Trimming removed 0 bases from V and 1 base from J, with 15 bases in between. This CDR3 is 17 amino acids long. Germline loops: CDR1 SGHVS, CDR2 FQNEAQ. The DNA of the CDR3 is TGTGCCAGCAGCTTAGCAGGGGCGCAGGGGCCGAACACTGAAGCTTTCTTT. This gives the protein CASSLAGAQGPNTEAFF.

The J gene is TRBJ1-6, the V gene TRBV4-2; D is uncertain. This CDR3 region has 15 residues. Germline CDR1 is LGHNA and CDR2 is YNFKEQ. The V and J ends lost 2 bases and 4 bases respectively, with 9 bases between them. CDR3 nucleotides: TGTGCCAGCAGCCAATCGACAAATTATAATTCACCCCTCCACTTT. Protein: CASSQSTNYNSPLHF.

The chain combines TRBV5-1 with TRBJ1-1; tentatively, D is TRBD1 (5 bases). Trimming removed 3 bases at V and 4 bases at J, with 13 bases between. Per the germline V gene, CDR1 is SGHRS and CDR2 is YFSETQ. There are 14 residues in the CDR3. This CDR3 is CASSSREGRTEAFF. CDR3 in DNA: TGCGCCAGCAGCTCTCGAGAGGGGCGCACTGAAGCTTTCTTT. The whole variable domain, remainder taken from reference TRBV5-1 and TRBJ1-1, is KAGVTQTPRYLIKTRGQQVTLSCSPISGHRSVSWYQQTPGQGLQFLFEYFSETQRNKGNFPGRFSGRQFSNSRSEMNVSTLELGDSALYLCASSSREGRTEAFFGQGTRLTVV.

V and J are TRBV2 and TRBJ1-5; 8 bases fit TRBD1. This CDR3 is built from 17 residues. The germline CDR1 and CDR2 sequences are SNHLY and FYNNEI. V gave up 5 bases and J gave up 4 bases; unmatched junction bases: 13. CDR3 sequence reads: CASSRGNRQGPNQPQHF. Here the CDR3 DNA reads TGTGCCAGCAGTAGGGGTAACCGACAGGGGCCAAATCAGCCCCAGCATTTT.